The 20 T cell receptor beta chains listed next were all sequenced from one sample in a study of T cell responses to AZD1222 COVID-19 vaccine. Using immunoSEQ multiplex PCR, the repertoire was profiled, and TCRdb retains in-frame clones only, with some absent. The data contain about 140,000 clones, approximately 93% of them singletons. Sample: peripheral blood, taken on day 0 of AZD1222 vaccination. Receptors were obtained from an adult in good health.

This sequence joins TRBV11-2 and TRBJ2-7; 7 nucleotides agree with TRBD1. Germline assignment: CDR1 SGHAT and CDR2 FQNNGV. The trim removed 6 bases at V and 0 bases at J, leaving 5 bases unmatched. The CDR3 length is 14 residues. The CDR3 nucleotides read TGTGCCAGCAGATCTACAGGGGACTCCTACGAGCAGTACTTC. This encodes CASRSTGDSYEQYF. The variable domain in full, with the rest retrieved from reference TRBV11-2 and TRBJ2-7, is EAGVAQSPRYKIIEKRQSVAFWCNPISGHATLYWYQQILGQGPKLLIQFQNNGVVDDSQLPKDRFSAERLKGVDSTLKIQPAKLEDSAVYLCASRSTGDSYEQYFGPGTRLTVT.

The genes are TRBV19 and TRBJ2-7, with 9 bases aligning to TRBD2. This CDR3 contains 14 residues. The germline CDR1 and CDR2 sequences are LNHDA and SQIVND (reference sequence). V lost 3 bases, J lost 5 bases, and 5 bases stayed unmatched. CDR3 sequence reads: CASSMRVAGDEQYF. CDR3 DNA: TGTGCCAGTAGTATGCGGGTAGCGGGAGACGAGCAGTACTTC. Complete variable domain (other parts from reference TRBV19 and TRBJ2-7): DGGITQSPKYLFRKEGQNVTLSCEQNLNHDAMYWYRQDPGQGLRLIYYSQIVNDFQKGDIAEGYSVSREKKESFPLTVTSAQKNPTAFYLCASSMRVAGDEQYFGPGTRLTVT.

This chain uses TRBV7-8 with TRBJ2-7; 9 positions match TRBD1. CDR3 length equals 16 residues. V gave up 5 bases and J gave up 1 base; unmatched junction bases: 9. CDR1 and CDR2 from the germline V gene are SGHVS and FQNEAQ. Here the CDR3 DNA reads TGTGCCAGCAGCCACTCCCGGGGACAGGGTTCCTACGAGCAGTACTTC. Its translation: CASSHSRGQGSYEQYF.

The chain has TRBV18 and TRBJ2-3, with TRBD2 matching 7 bases. After removal of 2 bases from V and 7 bases from J, the junction contained 6 bases not matched to a gene. Germline-derived CDR1 and CDR2 are KGHSH and LQKENI. The CDR3 has 14 amino acids. For the CDR3, the DNA is TGTGCCAGCTCACCAGAGGGAGGGCTACATACGCAGTATTTT. Encoded protein: CASSPEGGLHTQYF.

This rearrangement joins TRBV30 to TRBJ2-3; D remains ambiguous. Germline V lookup: CDR1 GTSNPN, CDR2 SVGIG (reference sequence). The CDR3 is 16 residues long. V lost 3 bases to trimming and J lost 0 bases, with 16 bases between them. As DNA, the CDR3 is TGTGCCTGGAGGATGGCACAGCTAACTAGCACAGATACGCAGTATTTT. This codes for CAWRMAQLTSTDTQYF.

Only one count was recorded for this clone. The V gene is TRBV6-5, the J gene TRBJ1-5; no clear D gene. There are 13 residues in the CDR3. The V end lost 7 bases, the J end lost 0 bases, and 7 bases lay between the germline ends. Germline V gene lookup returns CDR1 MNHEY and CDR2 SVGAGI. CDR3 region: CASKTYSNQPQHF. Here the CDR3 DNA reads TGTGCCAGCAAGACTTATAGCAATCAGCCCCAGCATTTT.

The V gene is TRBV28, the J gene TRBJ2-5; weak D call: TRBD1 (6 bases). This CDR3 is built from 15 residues. CDR1 MDHEN and CDR2 SYDVKM come from the germline V gene. Trimming removed 7 bases at V and 4 bases at J, with 19 bases between. CDR3 in amino acids: CASTLGADRGETQYF. CDR3 sequence (DNA): TGTGCCAGCACTTTGGGGGCAGATAGGGGAGAGACCCAGTACTTC.

The chain recombines TRBV5-1 with TRBJ2-7, with D maybe TRBD1 (5 bases). Germline V lookup: CDR1 SGHRS, CDR2 YFSETQ. Trimming stripped 7 bases from V and 0 bases from J, with 14 bases between. The CDR3 is 14 residues long. The DNA of the CDR3 is TGCGCCAGCGGTCAGGGTCACAGCTCCTACGAGCAGTACTTC. Translated, it gives CASGQGHSSYEQYF.

The V call is TRBV11-3, the J call TRBJ2-1, with 8 bases that match TRBD1. V gave up 7 bases and J gave up 10 bases; unmatched junction bases: 15. CDR1 and CDR2 from the germline V gene are SGHNT and YENEEA. The CDR3 length is 15 residues. The CDR3 loop reads CASTLGQGAREEQFF. The CDR3 bases are TGTGCCAGCACCCTAGGCCAGGGGGCGCGAGAAGAGCAGTTCTTC.

The chain is built from TRBV24-1 and TRBJ1-1, with a weak D call TRBD1 (5 bases). This CDR3 region has 13 residues. Between the trimmed V and J ends, which lost 6 bases and 1 base, there was a span of 8 bases. CDR1 KGHDR and CDR2 SFDVKD come from the germline V gene. The CDR3, as DNA: TGTGCCACCAGTCACGGACAGAACACTGAAGCTTTCTTT. Its translation is CATSHGQNTEAFF.

This chain links TRBV28 with TRBJ1-1, with D perhaps TRBD1 (5 bases). The CDR3 contains 15 residues. Trimming removed 2 bases from V and 6 bases from J, with 16 bases in between. Germline-derived CDR1 and CDR2 are MDHEN and SYDVKM. The CDR3 DNA reads TGTGCCAGCAGTTTAGGGGGAATGAACAGCGCTGAAGCTTTCTTT. The encoded protein is CASSLGGMNSAEAFF.

The chain is built from TRBV30 and TRBJ2-2; a weak D match, TRBD2 (6 bases). V gave up 4 bases and J gave up 1 base, with 10 bases separating them. The length of the CDR3 is 14 residues. Germline CDR1 and CDR2: GTSNPN and SVGIG (reference sequence). The CDR3 loop is CAWKPGVNTGELFF. CDR3 bases: TGTGCCTGGAAGCCGGGAGTGAACACCGGGGAGCTGTTTTTT.

The rearrangement uses TRBV19 and TRBJ2-1, with D tentatively TRBD1 or TRBD2 (5 bases each). Deletions cut 5 bases from V and 4 bases from J, with 9 bases between. CDR1 is LNHDA and CDR2 is SQIVND in the germline V gene (reference sequence). CDR3 size: 13 residues. This CDR3 reads CASSLGPYNEQFF. CDR3 nucleotides: TGTGCCAGTAGTCTGGGACCTTACAATGAGCAGTTCTTC.

The chain is built from TRBV30 and TRBJ2-1, with D unresolved. Trimming took 2 bases from V and 2 from J, leaving 4 bases between them. There are 12 residues in the CDR3. Germline assignment: CDR1 GTSNPN and CDR2 SVGIG (reference sequence). The CDR3 nucleotides are TGTGCCTGGAGTCGAACCTACAATGAGCAGTTCTTC. It specifies CAWSRTYNEQFF.

The chain couples TRBV9 to TRBJ1-2; D is unresolved. Between the trimmed V and J ends, which lost 4 bases and 1 base, there was a span of 11 bases. Germline V gene sequence: CDR1 SGDLS, CDR2 YYNGEE. CDR3 length: 14 residues. The chain's CDR3 is CASSPRTDNYGYTF. In DNA, the CDR3 is TGTGCCAGCAGCCCCCGGACGGATAACTATGGCTACACCTTC.

The chain uses TRBV4-1 and TRBJ2-7; 9 nucleotides align to TRBD1. V shed 2 bases, J shed 4 bases, and the junction held 6 bases outside the gene matches. The CDR3 is made up of 15 amino acids. Per the germline V gene, CDR1 is MGHRA and CDR2 is YSYEKL. The DNA of the CDR3 is TGCGCCAGCAGCCAAACAGGGGGCGGGTATTACGAGCAGTACTTC. Translation gives CASSQTGGGYYEQYF.

The V and J genes are TRBV4-1 and TRBJ1-1, with unresolved D. CDR3 size: 13 residues. V was trimmed by 1 base and J by 6 bases, leaving 9 bases between them. Germline CDR1 reads MGHRA; CDR2 reads YSYEKL. CDR3 coding DNA: TGCGCCAGCAGCCAAGTTGGAGCCGCTGAAGCTTTCTTT. It yields the protein CASSQVGAAEAFF.

V is TRBV7-9 and J is TRBJ1-2; D gene unclear. V dropped 6 bases and J dropped 5 bases, with 13 bases sitting between them. Germline loops: CDR1 SEHNR, CDR2 FQNEAQ (reference sequence). CDR3 size: 13 residues. The CDR3 region is CASSRPGRYGYTF. In nucleotides, the CDR3 is TGTGCCAGCAGTAGGCCCGGGCGGTATGGCTACACCTTC.

Only a few counts were recorded for this clone. V and J are TRBV28 and TRBJ2-2, with TRBD2 identical over 13 bases. The V and J ends lost 6 bases and 5 bases, in that order; junction bases with no gene match: 3. The CDR3 extends over 15 amino acids. Looked up from germline, CDR1 is MDHEN and CDR2 is SYDVKM. The CDR3, as DNA: TGTGCCAGCAGGGAGACTAGCGGGGGGACCGGGGAGCTGTTTTTT. It codes for CASRETSGGTGELFF.

This clone was picked up one time. This sequence joins TRBV12-1 and TRBJ2-1. TRBV12-1 represents a pseudogene. This CDR3 comprises 18 residues. For the CDR3, the DNA is TGTGCCAGCAGCTCGACCACCCGAGGCGGACCAGACTACAATGAGCAGTTCTTC. It translates to CASSSTTRGGPDYNEQFF.